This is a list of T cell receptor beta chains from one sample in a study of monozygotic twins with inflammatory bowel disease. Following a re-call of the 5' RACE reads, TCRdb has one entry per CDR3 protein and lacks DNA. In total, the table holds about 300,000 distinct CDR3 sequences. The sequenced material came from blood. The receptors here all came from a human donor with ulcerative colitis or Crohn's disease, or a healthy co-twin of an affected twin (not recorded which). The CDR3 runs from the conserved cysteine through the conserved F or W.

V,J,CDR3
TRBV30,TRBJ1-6,CAWSLRSSYNSPLHF
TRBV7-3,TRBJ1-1,CASSLGYKNTEAFF
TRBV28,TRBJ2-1,CASSQTTSGGYNEQFF
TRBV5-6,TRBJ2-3,CASSFLTGGWTDTQYF
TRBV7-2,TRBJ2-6,CASSIQGAYSGANVLTF
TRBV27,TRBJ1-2,CASSLSLYRGGNYGYTF
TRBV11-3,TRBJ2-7,CASSLGDSPSEQYF
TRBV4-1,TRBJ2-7,CASSQALLSYEQYF
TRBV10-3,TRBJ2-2,CAISDPGQSNTGELFF
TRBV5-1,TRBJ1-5,CASTLDGNRGPQHF
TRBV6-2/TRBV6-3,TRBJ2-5,CASSYSGVLETQYF
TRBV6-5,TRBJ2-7,CASSYETGSYEQYF
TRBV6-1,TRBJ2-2,CASRDDGLVRELFF
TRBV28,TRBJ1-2,CASSLSGSPGYTF
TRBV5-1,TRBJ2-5,CASSTLLAEETQYF
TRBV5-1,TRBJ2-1,CASSSEVPGVGNEQFF
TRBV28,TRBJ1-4,CASRSRKTNEKLFF
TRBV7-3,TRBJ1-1,CASSWTVNTEAFF
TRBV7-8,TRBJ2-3,CASSDLADTQYF
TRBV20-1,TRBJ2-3,CSARRSDTQYF
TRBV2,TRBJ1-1,CASRLGYTEAFF
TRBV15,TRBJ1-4,CATSRVRDTTLLEKLFF
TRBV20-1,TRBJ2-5,CSAVIRETQYF
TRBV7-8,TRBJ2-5,CASSLPAPAQYF
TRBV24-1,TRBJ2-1,CATSELNEQFF
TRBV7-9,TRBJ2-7,CAIVGNRPSEYF
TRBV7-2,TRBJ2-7,CASSSAKYSGYEQYF
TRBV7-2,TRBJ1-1,CASSGGDRTTEAFF
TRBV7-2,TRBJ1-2,CASSRDSNYGYTF
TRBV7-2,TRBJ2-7,CASSTSYEQYF
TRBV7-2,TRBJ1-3,CASSRGALGNTIYF
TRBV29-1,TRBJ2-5,CSVGLAKGGAQYF
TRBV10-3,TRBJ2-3,CAISSDRGPDTQYF
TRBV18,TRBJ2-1,CASSPLGQVDNEQFF
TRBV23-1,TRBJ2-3,CASSQMETSGATDTQYF
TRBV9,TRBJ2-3,CASSANSGRSTDTQYF
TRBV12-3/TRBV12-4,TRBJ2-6,CASSLVFGRANVLTF
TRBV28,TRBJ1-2,CASSPVLGGAYGYTF
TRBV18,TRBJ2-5,CASSPLTRQETQYF
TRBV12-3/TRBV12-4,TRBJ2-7,CASSLSDRNYEQYF